This T cell receptor beta chain was sequenced during a study of control samples from healthy donors and cancer patients. The CDR3 consists of 13 residues. V was cut by 4 bases and J by 7 bases, with 11 bases left in between. The assay was immunoSEQ multiplex PCR, and TCRdb's table has in-frame clones only and misses some. Among a few hundred thousand clones listed, approximately 92% were seen once. The chain employs TRBV23-1 and TRBJ1-5; D possibly corresponds to TRBD1 (6 bases). TRBV23-1 is marked as an open reading frame, function uncertain. This TCR was recovered from a man aged 40-49 years with head and neck cancer. The specimen was PBMCs. The CDR3 DNA reads TGCGCCAGCAGTCCAGGGGAGCAACAGCCCCAGCATTTT. Its translation: CASSPGEQQPQHF.